The present entry profiles one T cell receptor beta chain with its context. This entry is derived from a study of T cell repertoires in ileal Crohn's disease. Germline-derived CDR1 and CDR2 are SNHLY and FYNNEI. The length of the CDR3 is 15 residues. Trimming shortened V by 4 bases and J by 2 bases, and 15 bases separated the two germline ends. TCRdb's copy holds only in-frame clones and misses some; the assay was immunoSEQ multiplex PCR. The sample shows roughly 3,500 clones, about 80% of them seen only once. This clonotype originated in an adult with Crohn's disease. Sequencing was carried out using ileal tissue. The chain joins TRBV2 to TRBJ2-7; unclear D gene. CDR3: CASSVTYGEAYEQYF. CDR3 bases: TGTGCCAGCAGTGTAACCTACGGCGAGGCCTACGAGCAGTACTTC.